The rows below give T cell receptor beta chains drawn from one sample of a study of cytomegalovirus exposure and HLA in healthy donors. TCRdb's copy holds only in-frame clones and misses some; the assay was immunoSEQ multiplex PCR. The table records approximately 150,000 clones, roughly 80% of them present only once. Sequenced sample: PBMCs. These receptors were obtained from a man aged 25-40 years in good health and CMV-seropositive. The CDR3 runs from the conserved cysteine through the conserved F or W. The order of the fields is clone size, V gene, J gene, D gene, CDR3 protein, CDR3 DNA. The D gene is left open where the match is weak. Clone size is given for some rows only: seen once, a few or many times, or a class if the clone is expanded.

clone size: NA; V gene: TRBV6-1; J gene: TRBJ2-5; D gene: TRBD1; CDR3 protein: CASSKGTGGGGQETQYF; CDR3 DNA: TGTGCCAGCAGTAAAGGGACAGGGGGAGGTGGACAAGAGACCCAGTACTTC
clone size: NA; V gene: TRBV9; J gene: TRBJ1-6; D gene: TRBD1; CDR3 protein: CASSPWDSGNSPLHF; CDR3 DNA: TGTGCCAGCAGCCCATGGGACAGTGGTAATTCACCCCTCCACTTT
clone size: NA; V gene: TRBV28; J gene: TRBJ2-1; D gene: TRBD2; CDR3 protein: CASSSLLGGTSGTHGNEQFF; CDR3 DNA: TGTGCCAGCAGTTCTCTCCTAGGAGGTACTAGCGGAACACACGGCAATGAGCAGTTCTTC
clone size: NA; V gene: TRBV30; J gene: TRBJ2-5; D gene: NA; CDR3 protein: CAWSLRQIQETQYF; CDR3 DNA: TGTGCCTGGAGTCTAAGACAAATCCAAGAGACCCAGTACTTC
clone size: NA; V gene: TRBV25-1; J gene: TRBJ1-3; D gene: NA; CDR3 protein: CASSDAMGNTIYF; CDR3 DNA: TGTGCCAGCAGTGATGCGATGGGAAACACCATATATTTT
clone size: few; V gene: TRBV5-5; J gene: TRBJ1-1; D gene: TRBD1; CDR3 protein: CASSGQKINTEAFF; CDR3 DNA: TGTGCCAGCTCGGGACAGAAGATTAACACTGAAGCTTTCTTT
clone size: NA; V gene: TRBV6-6; J gene: TRBJ2-2; D gene: TRBD1; CDR3 protein: CASTYRGRPGELFF; CDR3 DNA: TGTGCCAGCACGTACAGGGGGCGCCCCGGGGAGCTGTTTTTT
clone size: NA; V gene: TRBV25-1; J gene: TRBJ2-3; D gene: TRBD2; CDR3 protein: CATGLAGSNTQYF; CDR3 DNA: TGTGCCACAGGACTAGCGGGCTCGAATACGCAGTATTTT
clone size: NA; V gene: TRBV4-1; J gene: TRBJ1-3; D gene: NA; CDR3 protein: CASSQAGNTIYF; CDR3 DNA: TGCGCCAGCAGCCAGGCCGGAAACACCATATATTTT
clone size: NA; V gene: TRBV28; J gene: TRBJ2-1; D gene: NA; CDR3 protein: CASSLAIRRGYDNEQFF; CDR3 DNA: TGTGCCAGCAGTTTAGCTATTAGGCGGGGATACGACAATGAGCAGTTCTTC
clone size: few; V gene: TRBV28; J gene: TRBJ2-7; D gene: NA; CDR3 protein: CASSSPQFQQYF; CDR3 DNA: TGTGCCAGCAGCTCCCCCCAGTTCCAGCAGTACTTC
clone size: NA; V gene: TRBV6-8; J gene: TRBJ1-2; D gene: NA; CDR3 protein: CAGTHRRLNYGYTF; CDR3 DNA: TGTGCCGGCACTCACAGGAGACTTAACTATGGCTACACCTTC
clone size: NA; V gene: TRBV28; J gene: TRBJ2-1; D gene: TRBD2; CDR3 protein: CASSSPLAGDGNEQFF; CDR3 DNA: TGTGCCAGCAGTTCCCCCCTAGCGGGGGATGGCAATGAGCAGTTCTTC
clone size: NA; V gene: TRBV27; J gene: TRBJ2-3; D gene: NA; CDR3 protein: CASSFRQGTDTQYF; CDR3 DNA: TGTGCCAGCAGTTTCAGACAGGGCACAGATACGCAGTATTTT
clone size: NA; V gene: TRBV5-1; J gene: TRBJ2-3; D gene: TRBD2; CDR3 protein: CASSPSSGVRDTDTQYF; CDR3 DNA: TGCGCCAGCAGCCCTTCTAGCGGAGTTAGGGACACAGATACGCAGTATTTT
clone size: NA; V gene: TRBV5-1; J gene: TRBJ1-3; D gene: NA; CDR3 protein: CASSLAWSSGNTIYF; CDR3 DNA: TGCGCCAGCAGCTTGGCTTGGAGCTCTGGAAACACCATATATTTT
clone size: NA; V gene: TRBV5-4; J gene: TRBJ2-5; D gene: TRBD1; CDR3 protein: CASSRDSTFQETQYF; CDR3 DNA: TGTGCCAGCAGCCGGGACAGTACGTTCCAAGAGACCCAGTACTTC
clone size: NA; V gene: TRBV2; J gene: TRBJ1-2; D gene: NA; CDR3 protein: CASSADRPNYGYTF; CDR3 DNA: TGTGCCAGCAGTGCGGACAGACCGAACTATGGCTACACCTTC
clone size: NA; V gene: TRBV18; J gene: TRBJ1-5; D gene: TRBD1; CDR3 protein: CASSPATGNSNQPQHF; CDR3 DNA: TGTGCCAGCTCACCAGCGACAGGGAATAGCAATCAGCCCCAGCATTTT
clone size: NA; V gene: TRBV18; J gene: TRBJ1-1; D gene: TRBD1; CDR3 protein: CASSQRTGGEDTEAFF; CDR3 DNA: TGTGCCAGCTCACAGCGGACAGGGGGGGAGGACACTGAAGCTTTCTTT
clone size: NA; V gene: TRBV4-3; J gene: TRBJ1-3; D gene: TRBD1; CDR3 protein: CASSQGDRGRNTIYF; CDR3 DNA: TGCGCCAGCAGCCAAGGAGACAGGGGTCGAAACACCATATATTTT
clone size: NA; V gene: TRBV2; J gene: TRBJ2-5; D gene: NA; CDR3 protein: CASNPSGGRTQYF; CDR3 DNA: TGTGCCAGCAACCCCTCGGGGGGCAGGACCCAGTACTTC
clone size: NA; V gene: TRBV19; J gene: TRBJ2-5; D gene: TRBD2; CDR3 protein: CASIQWGQGVAGGETQYF; CDR3 DNA: TGTGCCAGTATCCAATGGGGCCAGGGGGTAGCGGGAGGTGAGACCCAGTACTTC
clone size: NA; V gene: TRBV6-6; J gene: TRBJ1-2; D gene: NA; CDR3 protein: CASSPPTNYGYTF; CDR3 DNA: TGTGCCAGCAGCCCTCCTACCAACTATGGCTACACCTTC
clone size: once; V gene: TRBV19; J gene: TRBJ2-3; D gene: TRBD2; CDR3 protein: CASSVLAGGTDTQYF; CDR3 DNA: TGTGCCAGTAGCGTACTAGCGGGGGGGACAGATACGCAGTATTTT
clone size: NA; V gene: TRBV20-1; J gene: TRBJ1-1; D gene: NA; CDR3 protein: CSARKGTEAFF; CDR3 DNA: TGCAGTGCTAGAAAGGGGACTGAAGCTTTCTTT
clone size: NA; V gene: TRBV10-3; J gene: TRBJ2-5; D gene: NA; CDR3 protein: CAISAGSRETQYF; CDR3 DNA: TGTGCCATCAGTGCAGGGTCCCGCGAGACCCAGTACTTC
clone size: NA; V gene: TRBV7-6; J gene: TRBJ1-5; D gene: NA; CDR3 protein: CASSFGGFNSNQPQHF; CDR3 DNA: TGTGCCAGCAGCTTCGGGGGATTTAATAGCAATCAGCCCCAGCATTTT
clone size: NA; V gene: TRBV19; J gene: TRBJ2-1; D gene: NA; CDR3 protein: CASRSTGFSYNEQFF; CDR3 DNA: TGTGCCAGTAGATCCACAGGCTTCTCCTACAATGAGCAGTTCTTC
clone size: NA; V gene: TRBV21-1; J gene: TRBJ1-4; D gene: NA; CDR3 protein: CASNREKLFF; CDR3 DNA: TGTGCCAGCAACAGAGAAAAACTGTTTTTT
clone size: NA; V gene: TRBV5-5; J gene: TRBJ2-4; D gene: NA; CDR3 protein: CASSSPSSVAKNIQYF; CDR3 DNA: TGTGCCAGCAGCTCCCCCTCGTCCGTAGCCAAAAACATTCAGTACTTC
clone size: NA; V gene: TRBV5-1; J gene: TRBJ2-7; D gene: NA; CDR3 protein: CASSSDTSYEQYF; CDR3 DNA: TGCGCCAGCAGCTCGGACACCTCCTACGAGCAGTACTTC
clone size: NA; V gene: TRBV6-6; J gene: TRBJ2-7; D gene: NA; CDR3 protein: CASRQNTGPRGEQYF; CDR3 DNA: TGTGCCAGCAGACAGAATACCGGGCCCAGGGGCGAGCAGTACTTC
clone size: NA; V gene: TRBV7-2; J gene: TRBJ2-7; D gene: TRBD1; CDR3 protein: CASSSQGTGPGYEQYF; CDR3 DNA: TGTGCCAGCAGCTCCCAGGGGACAGGGCCTGGCTACGAGCAGTACTTC
clone size: NA; V gene: TRBV4-1; J gene: TRBJ2-7; D gene: TRBD1; CDR3 protein: CASSLTGTGRYEQYF; CDR3 DNA: TGCGCCAGCAGCCTTACCGGGACAGGGAGATACGAGCAGTACTTC
clone size: NA; V gene: TRBV6-6; J gene: TRBJ2-1; D gene: NA; CDR3 protein: CASSSFPSRYNEQFF; CDR3 DNA: TGTGCCAGCAGTTCCTTCCCATCCAGGTACAATGAGCAGTTCTTC
clone size: NA; V gene: TRBV2; J gene: TRBJ1-5; D gene: TRBD1; CDR3 protein: CASSEWDSQPQHF; CDR3 DNA: TGTGCCAGCAGTGAGTGGGACAGTCAGCCCCAGCATTTT
clone size: once; V gene: TRBV30; J gene: TRBJ1-1; D gene: TRBD1; CDR3 protein: CAWDRVGPEAFF; CDR3 DNA: TGTGCCTGGGACAGGGTCGGGCCTGAAGCTTTCTTT
clone size: NA; V gene: TRBV27; J gene: TRBJ1-6; D gene: TRBD1; CDR3 protein: CASSLGTGNSPLHF; CDR3 DNA: TGTGCCAGCAGTTTGGGGACAGGGAATTCACCCCTCCACTTT
clone size: NA; V gene: TRBV27; J gene: TRBJ1-2; D gene: TRBD1; CDR3 protein: CASSRTGMGGYTF; CDR3 DNA: TGTGCCAGCAGTCGGACAGGGATGGGAGGCTACACCTTC
clone size: NA; V gene: TRBV6-1; J gene: TRBJ1-2; D gene: NA; CDR3 protein: CASRNPGSGYGYTF; CDR3 DNA: TGTGCCAGCAGGAACCCAGGGTCTGGCTATGGCTACACCTTC
clone size: NA; V gene: TRBV28; J gene: TRBJ2-7; D gene: NA; CDR3 protein: CASSGHSRGYEQYF; CDR3 DNA: TGTGCCAGCAGTGGCCATTCACGCGGTTACGAGCAGTACTTC
clone size: NA; V gene: TRBV5-8; J gene: TRBJ1-4; D gene: TRBD1; CDR3 protein: CASRYRGPSEKLFF; CDR3 DNA: TGTGCCAGCAGATACAGGGGGCCGAGCGAAAAACTGTTTTTT
clone size: NA; V gene: TRBV7-9; J gene: TRBJ2-5; D gene: NA; CDR3 protein: CASSPRTTQETQYF; CDR3 DNA: TGTGCCAGCAGCCCGCGGACTACCCAAGAGACCCAGTACTTC
clone size: NA; V gene: TRBV7-9; J gene: TRBJ1-3; D gene: NA; CDR3 protein: CASSFIRGVGNTIYF; CDR3 DNA: TGTGCCAGCAGCTTCATCAGGGGCGTAGGAAACACCATATATTTT
clone size: once; V gene: TRBV27; J gene: TRBJ2-7; D gene: NA; CDR3 protein: CASSPGQIAQYF; CDR3 DNA: TGTGCCAGCAGTCCTGGGCAAATCGCGCAGTACTTC
clone size: NA; V gene: TRBV27; J gene: TRBJ2-7; D gene: NA; CDR3 protein: CASSFSGGAGRNEQYF; CDR3 DNA: TGTGCCAGCAGTTTTTCTGGCGGGGCAGGGAGGAACGAGCAGTACTTC
clone size: NA; V gene: TRBV7-2; J gene: TRBJ2-4; D gene: NA; CDR3 protein: CASSPEMGQNIQYF; CDR3 DNA: TGTGCCAGCAGCCCAGAGATGGGCCAAAACATTCAGTACTTC
clone size: NA; V gene: TRBV7-2; J gene: TRBJ1-1; D gene: NA; CDR3 protein: CASSWAAVNTEAFF; CDR3 DNA: TGTGCCAGCAGCTGGGCAGCGGTGAACACTGAAGCTTTCTTT
clone size: few; V gene: TRBV9; J gene: TRBJ2-1; D gene: NA; CDR3 protein: CASSPTDYNEQFF; CDR3 DNA: TGTGCCAGCAGCCCGACAGACTACAATGAGCAGTTCTTC
clone size: NA; V gene: TRBV6-1; J gene: TRBJ2-3; D gene: NA; CDR3 protein: CASRTGDTQYF; CDR3 DNA: TGTGCCAGCAGGACAGGAGATACGCAGTATTTT
clone size: NA; V gene: TRBV29-1; J gene: TRBJ1-2; D gene: TRBD1; CDR3 protein: CSVSTGADYGYTF; CDR3 DNA: TGCAGCGTGTCAACAGGGGCGGACTATGGCTACACCTTC
clone size: NA; V gene: TRBV28; J gene: TRBJ2-7; D gene: TRBD2; CDR3 protein: CASRLGLAGGSYEQYF; CDR3 DNA: TGTGCCAGCAGGCTGGGACTAGCGGGTGGCTCCTACGAGCAGTACTTC
clone size: NA; V gene: TRBV2; J gene: TRBJ1-4; D gene: TRBD1; CDR3 protein: CASSSPGQDNEKLFF; CDR3 DNA: TGTGCCAGCAGTTCGCCGGGACAGGACAATGAAAAACTGTTTTTT
clone size: NA; V gene: TRBV12-5; J gene: TRBJ1-3; D gene: NA; CDR3 protein: CASGHPPRGWSGNTIYF; CDR3 DNA: TGTGCTAGTGGTCATCCCCCCCGGGGATGGTCTGGAAACACCATATATTTT
clone size: NA; V gene: TRBV6-4; J gene: TRBJ2-1; D gene: TRBD2; CDR3 protein: CASSEAGGFNEQFF; CDR3 DNA: TGTGCCAGCAGTGAGGCGGGAGGTTTCAATGAGCAGTTCTTC
clone size: NA; V gene: TRBV13; J gene: TRBJ2-6; D gene: NA; CDR3 protein: CASSLQESGANGLTF; CDR3 DNA: TGTGCCAGCAGCCTACAGGAGTCTGGGGCCAACGGCCTGACTTTC
clone size: NA; V gene: TRBV7-6; J gene: TRBJ1-4; D gene: TRBD1; CDR3 protein: CASSSTAGGLNEKLFF; CDR3 DNA: TGTGCCAGCAGCTCAACCGCAGGGGGCCTTAATGAAAAACTGTTTTTT